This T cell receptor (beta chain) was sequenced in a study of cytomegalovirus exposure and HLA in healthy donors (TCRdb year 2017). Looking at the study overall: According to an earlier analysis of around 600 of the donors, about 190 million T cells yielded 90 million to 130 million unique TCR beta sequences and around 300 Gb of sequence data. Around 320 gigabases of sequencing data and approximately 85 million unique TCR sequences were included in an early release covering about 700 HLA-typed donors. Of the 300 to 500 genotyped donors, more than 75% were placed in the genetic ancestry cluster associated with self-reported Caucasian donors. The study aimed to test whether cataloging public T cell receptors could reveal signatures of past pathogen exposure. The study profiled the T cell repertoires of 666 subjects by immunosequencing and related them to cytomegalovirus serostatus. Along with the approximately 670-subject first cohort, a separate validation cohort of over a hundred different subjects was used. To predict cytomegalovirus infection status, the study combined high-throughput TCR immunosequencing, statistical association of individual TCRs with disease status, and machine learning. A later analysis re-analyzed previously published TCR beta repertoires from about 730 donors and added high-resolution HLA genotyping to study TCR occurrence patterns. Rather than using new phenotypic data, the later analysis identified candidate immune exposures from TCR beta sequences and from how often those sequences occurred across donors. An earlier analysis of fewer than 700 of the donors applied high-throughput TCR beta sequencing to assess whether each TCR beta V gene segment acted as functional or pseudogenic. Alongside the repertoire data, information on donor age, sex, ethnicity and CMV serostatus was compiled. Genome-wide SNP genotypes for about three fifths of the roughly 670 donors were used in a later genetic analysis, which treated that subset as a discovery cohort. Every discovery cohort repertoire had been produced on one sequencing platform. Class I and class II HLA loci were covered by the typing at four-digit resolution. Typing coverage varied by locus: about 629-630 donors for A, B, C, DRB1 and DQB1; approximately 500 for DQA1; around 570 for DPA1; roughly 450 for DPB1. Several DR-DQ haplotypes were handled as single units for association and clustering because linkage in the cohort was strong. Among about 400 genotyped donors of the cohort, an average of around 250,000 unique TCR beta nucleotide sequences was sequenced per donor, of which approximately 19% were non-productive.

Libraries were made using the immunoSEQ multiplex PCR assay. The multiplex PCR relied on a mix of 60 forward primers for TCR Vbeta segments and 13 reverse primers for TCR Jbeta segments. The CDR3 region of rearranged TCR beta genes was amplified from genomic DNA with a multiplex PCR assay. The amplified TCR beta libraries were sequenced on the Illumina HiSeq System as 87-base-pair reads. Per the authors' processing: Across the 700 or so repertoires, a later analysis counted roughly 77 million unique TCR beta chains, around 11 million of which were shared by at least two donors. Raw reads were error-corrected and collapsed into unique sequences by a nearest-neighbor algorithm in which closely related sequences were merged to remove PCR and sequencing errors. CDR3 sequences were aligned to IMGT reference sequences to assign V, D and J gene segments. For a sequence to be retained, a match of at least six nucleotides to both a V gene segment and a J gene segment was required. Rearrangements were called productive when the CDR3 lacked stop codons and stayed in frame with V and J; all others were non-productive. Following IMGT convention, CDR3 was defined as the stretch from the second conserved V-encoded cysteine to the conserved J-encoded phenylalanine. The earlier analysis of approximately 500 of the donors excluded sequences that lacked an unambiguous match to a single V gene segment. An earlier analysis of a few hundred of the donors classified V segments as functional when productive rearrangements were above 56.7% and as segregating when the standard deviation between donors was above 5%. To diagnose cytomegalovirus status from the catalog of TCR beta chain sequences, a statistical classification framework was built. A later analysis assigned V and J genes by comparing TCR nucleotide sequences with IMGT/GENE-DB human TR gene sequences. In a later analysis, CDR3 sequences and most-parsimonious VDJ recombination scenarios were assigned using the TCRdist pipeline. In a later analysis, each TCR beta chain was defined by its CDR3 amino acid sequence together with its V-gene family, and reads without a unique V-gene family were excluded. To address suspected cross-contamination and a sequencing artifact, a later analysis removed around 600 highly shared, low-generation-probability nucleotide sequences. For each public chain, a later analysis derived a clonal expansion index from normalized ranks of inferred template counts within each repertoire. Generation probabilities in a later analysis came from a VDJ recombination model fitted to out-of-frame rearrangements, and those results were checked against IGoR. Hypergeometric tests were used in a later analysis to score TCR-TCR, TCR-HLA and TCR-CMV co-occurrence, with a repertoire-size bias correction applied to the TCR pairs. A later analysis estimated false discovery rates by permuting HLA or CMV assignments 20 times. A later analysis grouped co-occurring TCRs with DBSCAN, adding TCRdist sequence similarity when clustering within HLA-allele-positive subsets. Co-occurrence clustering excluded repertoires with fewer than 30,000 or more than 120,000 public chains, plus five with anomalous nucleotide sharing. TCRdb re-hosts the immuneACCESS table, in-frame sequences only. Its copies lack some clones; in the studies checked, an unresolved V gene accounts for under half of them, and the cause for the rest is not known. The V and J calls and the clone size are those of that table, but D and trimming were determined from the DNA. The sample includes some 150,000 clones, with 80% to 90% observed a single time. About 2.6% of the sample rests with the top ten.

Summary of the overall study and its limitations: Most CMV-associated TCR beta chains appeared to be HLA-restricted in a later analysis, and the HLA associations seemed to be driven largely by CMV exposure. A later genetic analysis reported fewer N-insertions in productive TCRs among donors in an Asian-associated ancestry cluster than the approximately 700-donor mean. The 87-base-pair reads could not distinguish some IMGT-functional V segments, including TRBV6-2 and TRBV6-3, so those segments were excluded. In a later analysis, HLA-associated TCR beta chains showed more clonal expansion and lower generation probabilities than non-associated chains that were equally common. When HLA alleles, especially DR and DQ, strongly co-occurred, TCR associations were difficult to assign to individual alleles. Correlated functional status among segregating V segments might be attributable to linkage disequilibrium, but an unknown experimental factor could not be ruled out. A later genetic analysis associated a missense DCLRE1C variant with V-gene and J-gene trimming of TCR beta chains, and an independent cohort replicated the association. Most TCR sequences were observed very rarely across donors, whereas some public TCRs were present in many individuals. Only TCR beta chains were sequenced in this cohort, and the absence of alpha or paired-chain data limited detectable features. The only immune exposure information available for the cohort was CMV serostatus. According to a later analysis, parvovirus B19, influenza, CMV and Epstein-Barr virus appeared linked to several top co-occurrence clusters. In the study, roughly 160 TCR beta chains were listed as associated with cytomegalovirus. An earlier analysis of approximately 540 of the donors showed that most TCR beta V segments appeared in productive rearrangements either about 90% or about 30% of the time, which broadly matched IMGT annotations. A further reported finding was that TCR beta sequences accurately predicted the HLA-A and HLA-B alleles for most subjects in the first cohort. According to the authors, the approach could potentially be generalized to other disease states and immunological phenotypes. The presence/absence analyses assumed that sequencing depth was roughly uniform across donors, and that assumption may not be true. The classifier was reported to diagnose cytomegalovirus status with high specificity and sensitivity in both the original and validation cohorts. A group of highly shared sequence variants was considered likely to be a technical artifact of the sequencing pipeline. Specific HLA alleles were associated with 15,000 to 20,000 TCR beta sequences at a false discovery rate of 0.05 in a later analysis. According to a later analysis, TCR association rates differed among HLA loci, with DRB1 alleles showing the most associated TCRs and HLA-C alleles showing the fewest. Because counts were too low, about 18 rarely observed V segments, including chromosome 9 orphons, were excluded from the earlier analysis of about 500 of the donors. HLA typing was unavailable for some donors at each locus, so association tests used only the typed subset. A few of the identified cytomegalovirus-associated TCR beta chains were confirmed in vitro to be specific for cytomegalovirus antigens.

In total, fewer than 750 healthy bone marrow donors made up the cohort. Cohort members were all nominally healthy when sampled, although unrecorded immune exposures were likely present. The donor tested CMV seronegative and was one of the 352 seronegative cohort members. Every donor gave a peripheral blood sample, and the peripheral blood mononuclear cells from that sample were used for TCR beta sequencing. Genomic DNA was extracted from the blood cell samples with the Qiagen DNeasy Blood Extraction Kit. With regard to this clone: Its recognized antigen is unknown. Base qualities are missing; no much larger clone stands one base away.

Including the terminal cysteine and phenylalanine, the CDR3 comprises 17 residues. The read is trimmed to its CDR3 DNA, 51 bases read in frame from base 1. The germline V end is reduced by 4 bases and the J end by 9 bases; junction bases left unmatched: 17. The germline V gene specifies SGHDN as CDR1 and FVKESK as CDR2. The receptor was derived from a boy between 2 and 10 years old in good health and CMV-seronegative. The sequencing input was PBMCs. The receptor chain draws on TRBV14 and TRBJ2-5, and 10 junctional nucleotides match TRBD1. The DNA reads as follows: TGTGCCAGCAGCCGGTACCTAGGGACAGGGGCTAGCATGGCCCAGTACTTC. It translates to CASSRYLGTGASMAQYF.